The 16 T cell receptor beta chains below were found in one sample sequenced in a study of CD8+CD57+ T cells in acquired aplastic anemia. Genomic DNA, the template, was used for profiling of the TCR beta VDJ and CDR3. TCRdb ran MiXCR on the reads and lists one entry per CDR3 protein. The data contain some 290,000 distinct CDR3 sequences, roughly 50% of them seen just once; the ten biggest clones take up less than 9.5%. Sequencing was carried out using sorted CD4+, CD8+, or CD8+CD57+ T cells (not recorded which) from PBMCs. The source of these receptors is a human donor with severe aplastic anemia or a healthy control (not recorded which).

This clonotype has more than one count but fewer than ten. CDR3 loop: CASSEYRLYEQYF. The CDR3 nucleotides are TGTGCCAGCAGTGAATACAGACTGTACGAGCAGTACTTC. The chain uses TRBV2 and TRBJ2-7; D unclear. CDR3 length: 13 residues. Trimming pared 2 bases from V and 4 bases from J, leaving 9 bases between. Germline V gene data show CDR1 as SNHLY and CDR2 as FYNNEI.

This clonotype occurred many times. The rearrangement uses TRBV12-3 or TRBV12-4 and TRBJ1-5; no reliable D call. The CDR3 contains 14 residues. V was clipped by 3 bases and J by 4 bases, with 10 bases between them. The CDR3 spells CASSFGKGNQPQHF. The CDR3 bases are TGTGCCAGCAGTTTTGGGAAAGGGAATCAGCCCCAGCATTTT.

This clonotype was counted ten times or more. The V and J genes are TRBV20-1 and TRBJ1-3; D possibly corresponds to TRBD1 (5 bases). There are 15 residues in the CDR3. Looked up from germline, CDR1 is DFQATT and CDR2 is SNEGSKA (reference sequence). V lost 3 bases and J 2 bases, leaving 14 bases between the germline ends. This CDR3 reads CSARGRVGTGNTIYF. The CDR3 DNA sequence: TGCAGTGCTAGGGGCAGGGTAGGGACTGGAAACACCATATATTTT.

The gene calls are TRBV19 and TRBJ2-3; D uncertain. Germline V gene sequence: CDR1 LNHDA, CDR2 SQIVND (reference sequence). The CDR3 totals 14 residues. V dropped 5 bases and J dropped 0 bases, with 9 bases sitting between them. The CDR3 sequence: CASSYGRSTDTQYF. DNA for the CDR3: TGTGCCAGTAGTTACGGTAGGAGCACAGATACGCAGTATTTT.

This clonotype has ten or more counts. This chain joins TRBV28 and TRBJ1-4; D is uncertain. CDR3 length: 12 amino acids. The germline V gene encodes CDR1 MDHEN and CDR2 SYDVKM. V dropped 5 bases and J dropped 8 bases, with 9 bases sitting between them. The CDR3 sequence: CASSLLSEKLFF. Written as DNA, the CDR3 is TGTGCCAGCAGTCTGCTATCCGAAAAACTGTTTTTT.

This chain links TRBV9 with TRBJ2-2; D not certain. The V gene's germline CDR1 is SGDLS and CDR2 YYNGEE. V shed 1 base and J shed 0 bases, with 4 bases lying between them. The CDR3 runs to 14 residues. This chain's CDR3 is CASSVPANTGELFF. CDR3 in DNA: TGTGCCAGCAGCGTACCCGCGAACACCGGGGAGCTGTTTTTT.

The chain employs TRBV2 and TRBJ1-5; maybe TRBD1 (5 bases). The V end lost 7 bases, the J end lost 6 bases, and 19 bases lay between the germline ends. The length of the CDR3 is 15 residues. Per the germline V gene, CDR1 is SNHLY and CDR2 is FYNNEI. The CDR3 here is CASTTPGPRGQPQHF. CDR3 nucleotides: TGTGCCAGCACTACGCCGGGGCCTAGGGGTCAGCCCCAGCATTTT.

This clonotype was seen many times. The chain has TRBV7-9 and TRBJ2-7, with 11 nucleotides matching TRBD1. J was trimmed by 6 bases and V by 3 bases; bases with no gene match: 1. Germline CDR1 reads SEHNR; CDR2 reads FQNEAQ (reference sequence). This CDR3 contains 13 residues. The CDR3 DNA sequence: TGTGCCAGCAGCTTGGACAGGGGGCGCGAGCAGTACTTC. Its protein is CASSLDRGREQYF.

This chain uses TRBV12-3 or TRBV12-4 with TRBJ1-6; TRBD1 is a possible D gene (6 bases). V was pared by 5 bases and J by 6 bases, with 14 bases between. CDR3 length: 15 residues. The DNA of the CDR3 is TGTGCCAGCAGTAACAGGGTTTCTCGTAATTCACCCCTCCACTTT. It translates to CASSNRVSRNSPLHF.

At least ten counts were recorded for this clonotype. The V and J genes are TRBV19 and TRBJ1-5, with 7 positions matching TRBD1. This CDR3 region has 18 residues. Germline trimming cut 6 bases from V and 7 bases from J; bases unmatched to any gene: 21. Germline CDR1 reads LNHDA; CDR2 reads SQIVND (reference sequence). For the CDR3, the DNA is TGTGCCAGTAGGATCTTCGTCCGTGACAGGGAGGGTTTGCAGCCCCAGCATTTT. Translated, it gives CASRIFVRDREGLQPQHF.

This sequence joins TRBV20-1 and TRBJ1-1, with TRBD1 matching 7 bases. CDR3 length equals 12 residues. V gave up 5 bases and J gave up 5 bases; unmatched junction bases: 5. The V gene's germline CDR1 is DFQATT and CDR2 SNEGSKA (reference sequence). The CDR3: CSASLTGTEAFF. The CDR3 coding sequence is TGCAGTGCTTCCCTGACAGGGACTGAAGCTTTCTTT.

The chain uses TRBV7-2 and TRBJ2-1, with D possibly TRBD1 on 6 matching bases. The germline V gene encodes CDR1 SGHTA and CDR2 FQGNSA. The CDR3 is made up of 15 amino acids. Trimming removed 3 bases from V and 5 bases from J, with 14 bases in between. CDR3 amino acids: CASSLGLRGNNEQFF. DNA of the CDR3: TGTGCCAGCAGCTTGGGCCTAAGGGGGAACAATGAGCAGTTCTTC.

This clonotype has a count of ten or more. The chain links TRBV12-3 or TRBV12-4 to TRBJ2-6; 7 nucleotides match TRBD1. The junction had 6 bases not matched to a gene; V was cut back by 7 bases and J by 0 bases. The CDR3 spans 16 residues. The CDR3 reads CASNLRTGSGANVLTF. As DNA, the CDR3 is TGTGCCAGCAACCTGAGGACAGGCTCTGGGGCCAACGTCCTGACTTTC.

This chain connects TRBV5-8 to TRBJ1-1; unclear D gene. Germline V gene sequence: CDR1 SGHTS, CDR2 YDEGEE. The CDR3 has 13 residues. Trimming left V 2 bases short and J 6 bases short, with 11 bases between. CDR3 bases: TGTGCCAGCAGCTTAGCCAGGCACTCTGAAGCTTTCTTT. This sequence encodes CASSLARHSEAFF.

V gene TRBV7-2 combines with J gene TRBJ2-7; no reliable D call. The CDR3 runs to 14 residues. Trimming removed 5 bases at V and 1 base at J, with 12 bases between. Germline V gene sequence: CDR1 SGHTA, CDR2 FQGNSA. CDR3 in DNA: TGTGCCAGCAGCCCCACCGCGCTTTCCTACGAGCAGTACTTC. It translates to CASSPTALSYEQYF.

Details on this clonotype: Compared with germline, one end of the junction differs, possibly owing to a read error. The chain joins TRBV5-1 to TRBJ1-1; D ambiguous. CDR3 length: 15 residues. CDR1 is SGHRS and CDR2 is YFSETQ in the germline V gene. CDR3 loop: CASSLKLGVNTDAFF. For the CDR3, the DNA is TGCGCCAGCAGCCTTAAGCTTGGGGTGAACACTGATGCTTTCTTT. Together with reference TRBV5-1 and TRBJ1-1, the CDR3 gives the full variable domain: KAGVTQTPRYLIKTRGQQVTLSCSPISGHRSVSWYQQTPGQGLQFLFEYFSETQRNKGNFPGRFSGRQFSNSRSEMNVSTLELGDSALYLCASSLKLGVNTDAFFGQGTRLTVV.